Below are 17 T cell receptor beta chains sequenced from a single sample in a study of blood T cell repertoires in COVID-19. The assay was immunoSEQ multiplex PCR, and TCRdb's table has in-frame clones only and misses some. Of some 230,000 clones listed, about 85% were seen once; the top ten hold 2.9%. What was sequenced was peripheral blood. The receptors originated from a man aged 50-60 years who had recovered from COVID-19.

This rearrangement joins TRBV29-1 to TRBJ2-1, with D possibly being TRBD1 (6 bases). Trimming pared 4 bases from V and 0 bases from J, leaving 10 bases between. The CDR3 runs to 14 residues. Germline V lookup: CDR1 SQVTM, CDR2 ANQGSEA. The CDR3 reads CSVGGTHSYNEQFF. CDR3 nucleotides: TGCAGCGTTGGAGGGACACACTCCTACAATGAGCAGTTCTTC.

This clone showed up just once. V is TRBV18 and J is TRBJ2-3, with a possible D match to TRBD1 (5 bases). The V gene's germline CDR1 is KGHSH and CDR2 LQKENI. The germline V and J ends were trimmed by 0 bases and 0 bases, with 10 bases remaining between them. The length of the CDR3 is 16 residues. The CDR3 DNA is TGTGCCAGCTCACCACCGAGGACACCGAGCACAGATACGCAGTATTTT. It specifies CASSPPRTPSTDTQYF.

The chain combines TRBV29-1 with TRBJ1-5, with D possibly TRBD1 on 5 matching bases. The CDR3 is 13 amino acids. CDR1 and CDR2 from the germline V gene are SQVTM and ANQGSEA. V was pared by 0 bases and J by 6 bases, with 9 bases between. CDR3 in DNA: TGCAGCGTTGAAGATAATAGGGGTCAGCCCCAGCATTTT. This sequence encodes CSVEDNRGQPQHF.

V gene TRBV6-5 combines with J gene TRBJ1-2, with TRBD1 matching 7 bases. The ends lost 6 bases at V and 8 bases at J; junction bases unmatched: 12. The CDR3 loop spans 14 amino acids. The germline V gene has CDR1 MNHEY and CDR2 SVGAGI. In nucleotides, the CDR3 is TGTGCCAGCAGGCCGGACAGGACGAATCAGGGCTACACCTTC. Its translation is CASRPDRTNQGYTF.

V and J are TRBV27 and TRBJ2-1, with D unclear. The germline V and J ends were trimmed by 7 bases and 0 bases, with 10 bases remaining between them. The CDR3 sequence is 14 residues long. Germline V gene sequence: CDR1 MNHEY, CDR2 SMNVEV (reference sequence). CDR3: CASTARSSYNEQFF. The CDR3 DNA reads as TGTGCCAGCACCGCACGTAGCTCCTACAATGAGCAGTTCTTC.

The chain combines TRBV10-2 with TRBJ2-7; D is perhaps TRBD1 (5 bases). Germline CDR1 WSHSY, CDR2 SAAADI. The CDR3 totals 14 residues. V was shortened by 3 bases and J by 2 bases, with 11 bases between the two germline ends. The CDR3 protein is CASSDRAPTYEQYF. For the CDR3, the DNA is TGCGCCAGCAGTGACAGGGCTCCAACCTACGAGCAGTACTTC.

The genes are TRBV6-1 and TRBJ1-4; TRBD1 is a possible D gene (6 bases). The CDR3 is 16 residues long. The germline CDR1 and CDR2 sequences are MNHNS and SASEGT. V shed 4 bases and J shed 3 bases, with 15 bases lying between them. CDR3 sequence (DNA): TGTGCCAGCAGTGCCCACTCAGGGGCGGCTAATGAAAAACTGTTTTTT. This codes for CASSAHSGAANEKLFF.

The chain is built from TRBV9 and TRBJ1-2; the match to TRBD1 covers 7 bases. The germline V gene has CDR1 SGDLS and CDR2 YYNGEE. The CDR3 is 14 residues long. V gave up 0 bases and J gave up 2 bases; unmatched junction bases: 1. This chain's CDR3 is CASSVAGGNYGYTF. CDR3 DNA: TGTGCCAGCAGCGTAGCAGGGGGGAACTATGGCTACACCTTC.

The rearrangement joins TRBV6-1 to TRBJ1-6, with D hard to call. The CDR3 contains 14 residues. The germline gives CDR1 MNHNS, CDR2 SASEGT. With 2 bases removed from V and 11 bases from J, the gap between germline ends came to 13 bases. The CDR3 region has the DNA TGTGCCAGCAGTGAAAGGATGGGGAGAACACCCCTCCACTTT. Translating it yields CASSERMGRTPLHF.

The chain uses TRBV4-1 and TRBJ1-4; D is possibly TRBD1 (6 bases). The CDR3 contains 16 residues. V was pared by 2 bases and J by 8 bases, with 18 bases between. From germline, CDR1 is MGHRA and CDR2 YSYEKL. The CDR3 DNA follows: TGCGCCAGCAGCCAAAGAATAGGGGGGGACGGGGAAAAACTGTTTTTT. This encodes CASSQRIGGDGEKLFF.

This rearrangement joins TRBV6-5 to TRBJ1-3, with D possibly being TRBD1 (5 bases). The V gene's germline CDR1 is MNHEY and CDR2 SVGAGI. Trimming cost V 8 bases and J 0 bases, with 8 bases left between them. The CDR3 contains 13 residues. The CDR3 here is CASDSFSGNTIYF. Written as DNA, the CDR3 is TGTGCCAGCGACAGTTTCTCTGGAAACACCATATATTTT.

This rearrangement joins TRBV28 to TRBJ2-5; TRBD2 matches 14 bases. Germline V gene sequence: CDR1 MDHEN, CDR2 SYDVKM. The junction had 11 bases not matched to a gene; V was cut back by 6 bases and J by 2 bases. The CDR3 is made up of 18 amino acids. CDR3 sequence (DNA): TGTGCCAGCAGCTCTCCCCGGACTAGCGGGAGGCCACAAGAGACCCAGTACTTC. Encoded protein: CASSSPRTSGRPQETQYF.

The chain recombines TRBV18 with TRBJ2-1, with 7 bases that match TRBD2. After removal of 3 bases from V and 9 bases from J, the junction contained 11 bases not matched to a gene. CDR1 is KGHSH, CDR2 LQKENI, per germline. The CDR3 runs to 15 residues. The CDR3 sequence: CASSPRGAGLSEQFF. In DNA, the CDR3 is TGTGCCAGCTCACCCCGGGGAGCGGGATTGAGTGAGCAGTTCTTC.

This chain uses TRBV21-1 with TRBJ1-1. TRBV21-1 is tagged as a pseudogene. CDR3 length equals 12 residues. The CDR3 region is CAGFSGGTEAFF. The CDR3 DNA is TGTGCCGGCTTCAGCGGGGGGACTGAAGCTTTCTTT.

The chain uses TRBV11-2 and TRBJ2-3; D is undetermined. V shed 5 bases and J shed 6 bases, with 9 bases lying between them. Per the germline V gene, CDR1 is SGHAT and CDR2 is FQNNGV. The CDR3 covers 12 residues. The CDR3 coding sequence is TGTGCCAGCAGCATCCGTCCTGATACGCAGTATTTT. Amino acids: CASSIRPDTQYF.

The count of this clone is one. This chain uses TRBV18 with TRBJ2-1; D is perhaps TRBD1 (5 bases). The CDR3 has 15 residues. Germline CDR1 KGHSH, CDR2 LQKENI. V lost 3 bases and J lost 6, with 15 bases in between. The CDR3 DNA reads TGTGCCAGCTCACCTCTTGGGGCAGAGGTCAATGAGCAGTTCTTC. This encodes CASSPLGAEVNEQFF. Combining the CDR3 with reference TRBV18 and TRBJ2-1 gives the whole variable domain NAGVMQNPRHLVRRRGQEARLRCSPMKGHSHVYWYRQLPEEGLKFMVYLQKENIIDESGMPKERFSAEFPKEGPSILRIQQVVRGDSAAYFCASSPLGAEVNEQFFGPGTRLTVL.

The genes are TRBV7-9 and TRBJ2-2, with 9 nucleotides matching TRBD2. The ends lost 7 bases at V and 0 bases at J; junction bases unmatched: 12. The V gene's germline CDR1 is SEHNR and CDR2 FQNEAQ (reference sequence). The CDR3 runs 18 residues. This chain's CDR3 is CASIQTRASGANTGELFF. In DNA form, the CDR3 reads TGTGCCAGCATCCAGACCCGGGCTAGCGGGGCGAACACCGGGGAGCTGTTTTTT. Variable domain in full (rest from reference TRBV7-9 and TRBJ2-2): DTGVSQNPRHKITKRGQNVTFRCDPISEHNRLYWYRQTLGQGPEFLTYFQNEAQLEKSRLLSDRFSAERPKGSFSTLEIQRTEQGDSAMYLCASIQTRASGANTGELFFGEGSRLTVL.